The rows below give T cell receptor beta chains drawn from one sample of a study of blood T cell repertoires in COVID-19. The assay was immunoSEQ multiplex PCR, and TCRdb's table has in-frame clones only and misses some. The profile covers about 300,000 clones, with 83% appearing a single time and roughly 9.4% taken by the ten largest. Sequencing was performed on peripheral blood. The receptors stem from a woman between 45 and 60 years old who had recovered from COVID-19. The CDR3 runs from the conserved cysteine through the conserved F or W. The D gene is left open where the match is weak. Size tells how often a clone was seen (once, few, many) or the class of an expanded clone, and some rows leave it out.

D,size,length,J,V,DNA,CDR3
TRBD1,.,15,TRBJ1-1,TRBV6-4,TGTGCCAGCAGTGACTCATGGCAGGGGGGCACTGAAGCTTTCTTT,CASSDSWQGGTEAFF
.,.,13,TRBJ2-3,TRBV6-5,TGTGCCAATTCAAAGTCGGTCACAGATACGCAGTATTTT,CANSKSVTDTQYF
TRBD1,.,13,TRBJ1-5,TRBV5-6,TGTGCCAGCAGCACAGGGGGCAATCAGCCCCAGCATTTT,CASSTGGNQPQHF
TRBD2,.,19,TRBJ2-3,TRBV10-1,TGCGCCAGCAGTGAGTCGACTAGCGGGGGTTCTTTTTGGACAGATACGCAGTATTTT,CASSESTSGGSFWTDTQYF
.,.,13,TRBJ2-3,TRBV29-1,TGCAGCGTTGATGTCGTAGGCACAGATACGCAGTATTTT,CSVDVVGTDTQYF
.,.,17,TRBJ2-1,TRBV30,TGTGCCTGGAGTGGGAAGGTTAAGCGTCCCTCCTACAATGAGCAGTTCTTC,CAWSGKVKRPSYNEQFF
TRBD2,.,17,TRBJ2-3,TRBV2,TGTGCCAGCAGTAAGACTAGCGGGCCCAGGGGCACAGATACGCAGTATTTT,CASSKTSGPRGTDTQYF
TRBD1,.,16,TRBJ2-5,TRBV7-2,TGTGCCAGCAGCTTAGTCGCCGGACAGGCGCAGGGGACCCAGTACTTC,CASSLVAGQAQGTQYF
TRBD2,.,14,TRBJ2-7,TRBV3-1/TRBV3-2,TGTGCCAGCAGCCAAGAGGGAGCGGGAGCCGAGCAGTACTTC,CASSQEGAGAEQYF
.,few,13,TRBJ1-5,TRBV30,TGTGCCTGGAGTCTGGGCGACAATCAGCCCCAGCATTTT,CAWSLGDNQPQHF
TRBD1,once,17,TRBJ1-4,TRBV7-9,TGTGCCAGCAGCGCGTCCGGGACAGGGTATTCTAATGAAAAACTGTTTTTT,CASSASGTGYSNEKLFF
.,.,15,TRBJ1-2,TRBV19,TGTGCCAGTAGTATTATGGGCACAACTAACTATGGCTACACCTTC,CASSIMGTTNYGYTF
.,.,17,TRBJ1-3,TRBV11-2,TGTGCCAGCAGCTTAGATTTAAGACATACGTCAGGAAACACCATATATTTT,CASSLDLRHTSGNTIYF
.,.,15,TRBJ1-3,TRBV5-4,TGTGCCAGCAGCTTGGCGAGCCGAGGTGGAAACACCATATATTTT,CASSLASRGGNTIYF
TRBD2,.,17,TRBJ2-7,TRBV18,TGTGCCAGCTCACCCCACGAACCTAAGCGGGGACCCTACGAGCAGTACTTC,CASSPHEPKRGPYEQYF
TRBD1,.,15,TRBJ2-7,TRBV7-9,TGTGCCAGCAGCTTAGGTGCAGGGGGCAGCTACGAGCAGTACTTC,CASSLGAGGSYEQYF
TRBD1,.,14,TRBJ2-7,TRBV7-3,TGTGCCAGCAGCATGACAGGGGGCGGTTACGAGCAGTACTTC,CASSMTGGGYEQYF
TRBD2,.,16,TRBJ2-1,TRBV7-6,TGTGCCAGCAGCTTACCCGGGGGGAGAATCTACAATGAGCAGTTCTTC,CASSLPGGRIYNEQFF
.,few,18,TRBJ2-2,TRBV6-1,TGTGCCAGCAGTGAAGGGGCCATTCGCGCAGACACAAGCGGGGAGCTGTTTTTT,CASSEGAIRADTSGELFF
TRBD2,.,18,TRBJ2-1,TRBV7-8,TGTGCCAGCAGCTTACCCCAGAGACTAGCGGGCCTTAACAATGAGCAGTTCTTC,CASSLPQRLAGLNNEQFF
TRBD1,.,13,TRBJ2-7,TRBV11-2,TGTGCCAGCACCCGGGACAGGGCGGGCGAGCAGTACTTC,CASTRDRAGEQYF
TRBD2,.,15,TRBJ2-3,TRBV9,TGTGCCAGCAGCGTAGTGAGCGGGGGGCCAGATACGCAGTATTTT,CASSVVSGGPDTQYF
.,few,16,TRBJ2-6,TRBV18,TGTGCCAGCTCACCAGTTTCGGGGACTGGGGCCAACGTCCTGACTTTC,CASSPVSGTGANVLTF
.,.,16,TRBJ1-2,TRBV5-1,TGCGCCAGCAACCCCGGAGGGCAGGGAACATACTATGGCTACACCTTC,CASNPGGQGTYYGYTF
.,.,15,TRBJ2-2,TRBV28,TGTGCCAGCAAACAGGCCATGGCGAACACCGGGGAGCTGTTTTTT,CASKQAMANTGELFF
TRBD2,.,21,TRBJ2-1,TRBV6-2/TRBV6-3,TGTGCCAGCAGCCGAAGGCGAGCCGGACTAGCGGGAGTTGGATCGGTAAATGAGCAGTTCTTC,CASSRRRAGLAGVGSVNEQFF
.,.,14,TRBJ1-1,TRBV19,TGTGCCACGTCCCCCGGGTACGAGAGCACTGAAGCTTTCTTT,CATSPGYESTEAFF
.,.,15,TRBJ1-5,TRBV18,TGTGCCAGCTCCCCCTCCGGGACAACCAATCAGCCCCAGCATTTT,CASSPSGTTNQPQHF
.,.,15,TRBJ1-2,TRBV19,TGTGCCACCCGGCGACAGGTTACCTTTAACTATGGCTACACCTTC,CATRRQVTFNYGYTF
TRBD2,.,14,TRBJ2-7,TRBV4-3,TGCGCCAGCAGCCAAGCGCGGGGGAACTACGAGCAGTACTTC,CASSQARGNYEQYF